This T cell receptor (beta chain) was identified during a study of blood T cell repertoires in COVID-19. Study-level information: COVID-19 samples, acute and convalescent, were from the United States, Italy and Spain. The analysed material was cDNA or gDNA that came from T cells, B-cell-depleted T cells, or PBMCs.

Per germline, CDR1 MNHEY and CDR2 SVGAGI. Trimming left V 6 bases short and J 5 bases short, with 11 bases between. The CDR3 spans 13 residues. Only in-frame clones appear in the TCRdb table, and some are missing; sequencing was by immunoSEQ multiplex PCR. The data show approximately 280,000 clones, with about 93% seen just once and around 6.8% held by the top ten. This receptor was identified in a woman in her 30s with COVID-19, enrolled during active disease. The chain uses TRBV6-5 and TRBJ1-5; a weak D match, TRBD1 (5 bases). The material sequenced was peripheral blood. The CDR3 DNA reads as TGTGCCAGCAGGCGGGACGAGCATCAGCCCCAGCATTTT. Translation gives CASRRDEHQPQHF.